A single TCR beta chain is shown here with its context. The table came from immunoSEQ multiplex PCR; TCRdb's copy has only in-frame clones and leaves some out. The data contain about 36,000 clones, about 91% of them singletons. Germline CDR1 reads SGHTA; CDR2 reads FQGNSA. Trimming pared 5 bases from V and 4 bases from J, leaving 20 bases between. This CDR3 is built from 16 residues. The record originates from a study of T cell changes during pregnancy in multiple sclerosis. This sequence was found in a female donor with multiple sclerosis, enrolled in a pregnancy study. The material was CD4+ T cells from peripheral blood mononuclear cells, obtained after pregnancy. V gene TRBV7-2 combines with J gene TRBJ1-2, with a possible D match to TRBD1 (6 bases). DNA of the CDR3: TGTGCCAGCAGCGCCTCCGGCACAGGGCTGGGCTATGGCTACACCTTC. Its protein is CASSASGTGLGYGYTF. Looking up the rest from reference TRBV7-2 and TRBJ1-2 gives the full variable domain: GAGVSQSPSNKVTEKGKDVELRCDPISGHTALYWYRQSLGQGLEFLIYFQGNSAPDKSGLPSDRFSAERTGGSVSTLTIQRTQQEDSAVYLCASSASGTGLGYGYTFGSGTRLTVV.